This record concerns one T cell receptor beta chain sequence. Antigen: not known. Sequencing used immunoSEQ v3. Sequenced by immunoSEQ multiplex PCR; TCRdb stores in-frame clones only, minus some. Of just over 45,000 clones in the sample, about 80% were seen once. Trimming stripped 4 bases from V and 4 bases from J, with 15 bases between. Germline V gene sequence: CDR1 SGHRS, CDR2 YFSETQ. The CDR3 is 14 amino acids. The sample originates from a study of TIL therapy for anti-PD-1-resistant metastatic lung cancer. Study at large: Patients then received nivolumab; progressors got lymphodepletion, TIL and IL-2. A handful of tumors were EGFR-mutant and two were ALK-rearranged.

Whole-study results and caveats: The baseline peripheral repertoire was partially replaced by infused TIL clonotypes that later decayed.

Regarding time point: pre-treatment sample, taken before nivolumab and TIL therapy. The receptor's source is a man aged 70 or older with non-small cell lung cancer. The rearrangement joins TRBV5-1 to TRBJ2-7; D perhaps matches TRBD2 (6 bases). The material sequenced was blood, taken at baseline. DNA of the CDR3: TGCGCCAGCAGCGGGGACTCTGGTCGGTACGAGCAGTACTTC. Translation gives CASSGDSGRYEQYF.